Following are 2 T cell receptor beta chains from one sample sequenced in a study of PD-1 blockade in classical Hodgkin lymphoma. All patients experienced relapse after autologous stem cell transplantation, and brentuximab vedotin exposure was variable. The method was immunoSEQ multiplex PCR; TCRdb's version includes in-frame clones alone and lacks a portion of them. The repertoire holds tens of thousands of clones, with around three quarters as singletons. This specimen was peripheral blood mononuclear cells (PBMCs), taken before the second cycle of nivolumab. The receptor set was obtained from a human donor with classical Hodgkin lymphoma.

This clone was seen just once. The chain is built from TRBV19 and TRBJ1-6; D uncertain. Germline values: CDR1 LNHDA, CDR2 SQIVND (reference sequence). V shed 9 bases and J shed 7 bases, with 13 bases lying between them. The CDR3 has 13 amino acids. The chain's CDR3 is CASSPQANSPLHF. The CDR3 DNA is TGTGCCAGCTCCCCCCAAGCCAATTCACCCCTCCACTTT.

V usage is TRBV4-2 and J usage is TRBJ2-7; maybe TRBD1 (5 bases). CDR1 is LGHNA, CDR2 YNFKEQ, per germline. The germline V and J ends were trimmed by 1 base and 2 bases, with 12 bases remaining between them. CDR3 length equals 15 residues. In DNA, the CDR3 is TGTGCCAGCAGCCAAGGCGCAGGGCTAGCCTACGAGCAGTACTTC. Amino acids: CASSQGAGLAYEQYF.